The 32 T cell receptor beta chains presented below share a single source sample, sequenced in a study of regulatory dendritic cells for organ transplantation. Sequencing was performed with immunoSEQ multiplex PCR; in TCRdb, only in-frame clones are kept and a portion is missing. The sample carries roughly 28,000 clones, roughly 80% recorded once. Sequencing used naive CD4+ T cells from blood. Subset here: CD45RA+ naive T cells. The receptors here all came from a human donor in good health.

The CDR3 spells CASSDRGIDGYTF. The DNA for the CDR3 is TGTGCCAGCTCCGACAGGGGGATTGACGGCTACACCTTC. The chain has TRBV6-1 and TRBJ1-2; 9 bases are shared with TRBD1. The CDR3 contains 13 residues. The J segment lost 8 bases and the V segment lost 8 bases, leaving 9 bases of the junction unmatched. Germline-derived CDR1 and CDR2 are MNHNS and SASEGT.

This rearrangement joins TRBV5-4 to TRBJ2-3, with 9 bases that match TRBD2. CDR3 size: 16 residues. Trimming at V came to 1 base and at J to 2 bases, leaving 5 bases not matched to a gene. Germline V CDR1 and CDR2: SGHNT, YYREEE (reference sequence). CDR3 protein: CASSLPSGGNTDTQYF. The DNA of the CDR3 is TGTGCCAGCAGCTTGCCGAGCGGGGGGAACACAGATACGCAGTATTTT.

V is TRBV7-9 and J is TRBJ2-1; D possibly corresponds to TRBD2 (6 bases). The CDR3 has 15 residues. Germline CDR1 is SEHNR and CDR2 is FQNEAQ (reference sequence). Trimming took 5 bases from V and 5 from J, leaving 16 bases between them. The CDR3 DNA follows: TGTGCCAGCAGCCTCCTTGGGGGGACCCACAATGAGCAGTTCTTC. It translates to CASSLLGGTHNEQFF.

This chain joins TRBV5-6 and TRBJ2-1, with 9 bases that match TRBD2. From germline, CDR1 is SGHDT and CDR2 YYEEEE. The CDR3 runs 15 residues. V lost 2 bases to trimming and J lost 3 bases; unmatched junction nucleotides: 3. CDR3 DNA: TGTGCCAGCAGCTTTAGCGGGGGAAACTACAATGAGCAGTTCTTC. Translation: CASSFSGGNYNEQFF.

The chain joins TRBV6-1 to TRBJ1-6; maybe TRBD1 (6 bases). This CDR3 is built from 15 residues. Per the germline V gene, CDR1 is MNHNS and CDR2 is SASEGT. V lost 7 bases to trimming and J lost 4 bases, with 14 bases between them. CDR3: CASTWGRGYNSPLHF. CDR3 nucleotides: TGTGCCAGCACCTGGGGCAGGGGTTATAATTCACCCCTCCACTTT.

This chain connects TRBV9 to TRBJ2-7; 8 bases are a match to TRBD1. V was clipped by 3 bases and J by 5 bases; unmatched bases: 10. CDR1 and CDR2 from the germline V gene are SGDLS and YYNGEE. This CDR3 spans 15 amino acids. CDR3 bases: TGTGCCAGCAGCGGATCCGGGACAGGCCCTAACGAGCAGTACTTC. Amino acids: CASSGSGTGPNEQYF. Using reference TRBV9 and TRBJ2-7 for the parts outside the CDR3, the full variable domain is DSGVTQTPKHLITATGQRVTLRCSPRSGDLSVYWYQQSLDQGLQFLIQYYNGEERAKGNILERFSAQQFPDLHSELNLSSLELGDSALYFCASSGSGTGPNEQYFGPGTRLTVT.

This chain connects TRBV5-1 to TRBJ2-3; possible D gene TRBD1, 5 bases. Germline V gene data show CDR1 as SGHRS and CDR2 as YFSETQ. V lost 0 bases and J lost 0, with 14 bases in between. The length of the CDR3 is 17 residues. The CDR3 spells CASSLAPQGSSTDTQYF. CDR3 DNA: TGCGCCAGCAGCTTGGCCCCGCAGGGCTCTAGCACAGATACGCAGTATTTT.

This clone was recorded only once. The chain carries TRBV5-1 and TRBJ2-3; 7 bases match TRBD1. Germline CDR1 and CDR2: SGHRS and YFSETQ. The CDR3 has 14 amino acids. Germline trimming cut 5 bases from V and 4 bases from J; bases unmatched to any gene: 7. In DNA, the CDR3 is TGCGCCAGCAGTTCCCAGGGGGTCTCAGATACGCAGTATTTT. Encoded protein: CASSSQGVSDTQYF.

The V call is TRBV6-6, the J call TRBJ2-5, with 7 bases matching TRBD1. The V gene end was trimmed by 2 bases and the J gene end by 5 bases; junction bases not matched to a gene: 5. Germline loops: CDR1 MNHNY, CDR2 SVGAGI (reference sequence). There are 14 residues in the CDR3. The CDR3 DNA reads as TGTGCCAGCAGTTACCCGACAGGGTGGGAGACCCAGTACTTC. Translated: CASSYPTGWETQYF.

The chain couples TRBV4-3 to TRBJ2-3, with TRBD2 matching over 9 bases. Germline assignment: CDR1 LGHNA and CDR2 YSLEER. The J segment lost 4 bases and the V segment lost 1 base, leaving 15 bases of the junction unmatched. The CDR3 is made up of 19 amino acids. CDR3 nucleotides: TGCGCCAGCAGCCAAGGGTCTGGCGGGGGGGCTTTCAGGGCAGATACGCAGTATTTT. This codes for CASSQGSGGGAFRADTQYF.

This clone showed up just once. The rearrangement links TRBV19 to TRBJ2-3, with a tentative D call TRBD1 (6 bases). V was clipped by 5 bases and J by 2 bases, with 11 bases between them. This CDR3 spans 14 amino acids. Germline V gene data show CDR1 as LNHDA and CDR2 as SQIVND (reference sequence). CDR3 nucleotides: TGTGCCAGTAGTCCCCGACAGGACACAGATACGCAGTATTTT. This sequence encodes CASSPRQDTDTQYF.

This clone was counted only a few times. The CDR3, as DNA: TGTGCCAGCAACGAGAATTCGGGTTCACCCCTCCACTTT. This codes for CASNENSGSPLHF. This chain joins TRBV5-4 and TRBJ1-6; D gene unclear. V lost 6 bases and J 9 bases, leaving 13 bases between the germline ends. The germline gives CDR1 SGHNT, CDR2 YYREEE (reference sequence). The CDR3 loop spans 13 amino acids.

The V call is TRBV7-2, the J call TRBJ2-7; D is perhaps TRBD2 (5 bases). This CDR3 spans 14 amino acids. Trimming pared 8 bases from V and 6 bases from J, leaving 20 bases between. The germline V gene has CDR1 SGHTA and CDR2 FQGNSA. The CDR3 nucleotides are TGTGCCAGCTCTGGAGGACCCTTCACCGCCGAGCAGTACTTC. Amino acid sequence: CASSGGPFTAEQYF.

V is TRBV27 and J is TRBJ1-6; 10 nucleotides agree with TRBD1. The CDR3 runs 16 residues. The germline V gene has CDR1 MNHEY and CDR2 SMNVEV (reference sequence). V gave up 7 bases and J gave up 4 bases; unmatched junction bases: 7. The CDR3 region has the DNA TGTGCCAGCAAAAAGGGACAGGGGACTTATAATTCACCCCTCCACTTT. Translated: CASKKGQGTYNSPLHF.

The gene calls are TRBV11-1 and TRBJ2-5; 8 bases are shared with TRBD2. Germline CDR1 is SGHAT and CDR2 is FQDESV (reference sequence). This CDR3 has 15 amino acids. Trimming removed 2 bases from V and 5 bases from J; junction bases left unmatched: 7. CDR3 nucleotide sequence: TGTGCCAGCAGCTTAAGCGGGGGTGCCGGGGAGACCCAGTACTTC. Amino acids: CASSLSGGAGETQYF.

V usage is TRBV18 and J usage is TRBJ2-1, with 14 bases aligning to TRBD2. The CDR3 has 16 residues. Germline V gene data show CDR1 as KGHSH and CDR2 as LQKENI. The V and J ends lost 4 bases and 5 bases, in that order; junction bases with no gene match: 4. The CDR3 bases are TGTGCCAGCTCACTAAGGGGACTAGCGGGGGACAATGAGCAGTTCTTC. This gives the protein CASSLRGLAGDNEQFF.

The V gene is TRBV7-2, the J gene TRBJ2-6, with TRBD1 identical over 7 bases. CDR3 size: 17 residues. Trimming at V came to 6 bases and at J to 3 bases, leaving 11 bases not matched to a gene. CDR1 and CDR2 (germline): SGHTA, FQGNSA. The CDR3 DNA sequence: TGTGCCAGCAGTTATATGACAGGGCTAAGTGGGGCCAACGTCCTGACTTTC. It translates to CASSYMTGLSGANVLTF.

This clone was seen just once. CDR3 loop: CASRDRGGPGNEKLFF. In nucleotides, the CDR3 is TGTGCCAGTAGAGACAGGGGGGGACCCGGTAATGAAAAACTGTTTTTT. The rearrangement joins TRBV19 to TRBJ1-4, with 9 bases fitting TRBD1. The CDR3 is 16 amino acids. With V trimmed by 6 bases and J by 4 bases, 9 bases remained unmatched. CDR1 and CDR2 (germline): LNHDA, SQIVND (reference sequence).

This rearrangement joins TRBV11-3 to TRBJ2-7; D is unclear. V lost 5 bases, J lost 5 bases, and 16 bases lay in between. The germline V gene encodes CDR1 SGHNT and CDR2 YENEEA. The CDR3 has 14 amino acids. The CDR3 DNA reads as TGTGCCAGCAGCCCTTCGGGTGTACTTCACGAGCAGTACTTC. Translation: CASSPSGVLHEQYF. The variable domain in full, with the rest retrieved from reference TRBV11-3 and TRBJ2-7, is EAGVVQSPRYKIIEKKQPVAFWCNPISGHNTLYWYLQNLGQGPELLIRYENEEAVDDSQLPKDRFSAERLKGVDSTLKIQPAELGDSAVYLCASSPSGVLHEQYFGPGTRLTVT.

V and J are TRBV7-3 and TRBJ2-7, with TRBD1 identical over 9 bases. The germline gives CDR1 SGHTA, CDR2 FQGTGA. This CDR3 comprises 14 residues. After removal of 2 bases from V and 5 bases from J, the junction contained 4 bases not matched to a gene. CDR3 amino acids: CASSLGQGPHEQYF. The CDR3 region has the DNA TGTGCCAGCAGCTTAGGACAGGGGCCCCACGAGCAGTACTTC.

This clone is a singleton in its sample. The J gene is TRBJ2-1, the V gene TRBV6-6; a possible D gene is TRBD2 (5 bases). Germline loops: CDR1 MNHNY, CDR2 SVGAGI (reference sequence). Trimming removed 5 bases from V and 6 bases from J, with 14 bases in between. This CDR3 has 14 amino acids. This chain's CDR3 is CASSLPPLANEQFF. CDR3 coding DNA: TGTGCCAGCAGTCTCCCCCCCCTAGCCAATGAGCAGTTCTTC.

V gene TRBV7-8 combines with J gene TRBJ2-3, with 8 nucleotides matching TRBD1. The CDR3 extends over 16 amino acids. Looked up from germline, CDR1 is SGHVS and CDR2 is FQNEAQ. Trimming cost V 2 bases and J 1 base; bases outside gene matches: 5. The CDR3 reads CASSLRPGQGTDTQYF. DNA for the CDR3: TGTGCCAGCAGCTTAAGACCGGGACAGGGCACAGATACGCAGTATTTT.

This chain links TRBV5-1 with TRBJ2-2; a possible D gene is TRBD2 (5 bases). The length of the CDR3 is 15 residues. Germline V gene sequence: CDR1 SGHRS, CDR2 YFSETQ. Trimming pared 7 bases from V and 5 bases from J, leaving 18 bases between. For the CDR3, the DNA is TGCGCCAGCCGCGAGACGTCTTCGGGGACCGGGGAGCTGTTTTTT. Its protein product is CASRETSSGTGELFF.

The chain has TRBV19 and TRBJ2-5, with D tentatively TRBD2 (7 bases). Trimming took off 8 bases at V and 2 bases at J, with 18 bases between the two ends. This CDR3 comprises 15 residues. Germline assignment: CDR1 LNHDA and CDR2 SQIVND (reference sequence). The CDR3 loop reads CASAFGGRPQETQYF. The CDR3 DNA follows: TGTGCCAGTGCCTTCGGGGGGCGGCCACAAGAGACCCAGTACTTC.

V usage is TRBV19 and J usage is TRBJ2-7; tentatively, D is TRBD2 (5 bases). The CDR3 is 14 residues long. The V and J ends lost 7 bases and 1 base respectively, with 14 bases between them. The germline CDR1 and CDR2 sequences are LNHDA and SQIVND (reference sequence). The CDR3 DNA is TGTGCCAGTACCCCGGATGGAGGATCCTACGAGCAGTACTTC. The encoded protein is CASTPDGGSYEQYF. The variable domain in full, completed from reference TRBV19 and TRBJ2-7, reads DGGITQSPKYLFRKEGQNVTLSCEQNLNHDAMYWYRQDPGQGLRLIYYSQIVNDFQKGDIAEGYSVSREKKESFPLTVTSAQKNPTAFYLCASTPDGGSYEQYFGPGTRLTVT.

V usage is TRBV7-2 and J usage is TRBJ2-1; D might be TRBD2 (6 bases). CDR1 is SGHTA and CDR2 is FQGNSA in the germline V gene. The CDR3 is made up of 15 amino acids. Trimming stripped 5 bases from V and 5 bases from J, with 16 bases between. CDR3 bases: TGTGCCAGCAGCCCACGCCGGGGCGGGGACAATGAGCAGTTCTTC. This sequence encodes CASSPRRGGDNEQFF.

The chain links TRBV7-2 to TRBJ2-7; the match to TRBD1 covers 7 bases. CDR1 and CDR2 (germline): SGHTA, FQGNSA. The ends lost 7 bases at V and 9 bases at J; junction bases unmatched: 18. The CDR3 is made up of 15 amino acids. The chain's CDR3 is CASTLGTEARGGQYF. In nucleotides, the CDR3 is TGTGCCAGCACCCTGGGGACAGAGGCGAGAGGGGGGCAGTACTTC.

The chain employs TRBV10-3 and TRBJ2-5, with 7 bases fitting TRBD2. CDR1 is ENHRY, CDR2 SYGVKD, per germline. V dropped 6 bases and J dropped 5; count of bases not matched to a gene: 6. This CDR3 contains 13 residues. This chain's CDR3 is CAIREGGRETQYF. CDR3 coding DNA: TGTGCCATCAGAGAGGGAGGGCGGGAGACCCAGTACTTC.

The rearrangement links TRBV4-2 to TRBJ2-1, with 8 bases aligning to TRBD1. Germline values: CDR1 LGHNA, CDR2 YNFKEQ. This CDR3 is 15 amino acids long. Unmatched junction bases numbered 4, after V lost 2 bases and J lost 4 bases. DNA for the CDR3: TGTGCCAGCAGCCAACAGGGGGCGCAGTACAATGAGCAGTTCTTC. As protein: CASSQQGAQYNEQFF.

The CDR3 coding sequence is TGTGCCAGCAGCTTAAACCCTAACAACTATGGCTACACCTTC. It is translated as CASSLNPNNYGYTF. V and J are TRBV11-2 and TRBJ1-2; D uncertain. There are 14 residues in the CDR3. Trimming cost V 2 bases and J 2 bases, with 9 bases left between them. The V gene's germline CDR1 is SGHAT and CDR2 FQNNGV.

The rearrangement uses TRBV18 and TRBJ2-3, with TRBD2 matching 15 bases. Per the germline V gene, CDR1 is KGHSH and CDR2 is LQKENI. J was trimmed by 3 bases and V by 3 bases; bases with no gene match: 4. The CDR3 extends over 17 amino acids. CDR3 sequence (DNA): TGTGCCAGCTCACCCCCGGGACTAGCGGGGGGAACAGATACGCAGTATTTT. Residues: CASSPPGLAGGTDTQYF.

The CDR3 DNA follows: TGTGCCAGCAGCGCCGGGACAGGGTTAAGCTATGGCTACACCTTC. Translation gives CASSAGTGLSYGYTF. The gene calls are TRBV5-6 and TRBJ1-2, with TRBD1 matching over 9 bases. The J segment lost 4 bases and the V segment lost 4 bases, leaving 8 bases of the junction unmatched. CDR1 and CDR2 from the germline V gene are SGHDT and YYEEEE. The CDR3 is 15 residues long.